The entry below gives a single T cell receptor beta chain sequence along with its context. The antigen is undetermined. The data are from a study of CD8 T cells in ankylosing spondylitis. In making TCR beta libraries, quantitative 5'-RACE with molecular barcodes was used. Each CDR3 protein is one row after TCRdb ran MiXCR on the 5' RACE reads. The sample carries fewer than 750,000 distinct CDR3 sequences, 19% recorded once. Study-wide results and limits: Characteristic, it appeared, of ankylosing spondylitis blood was a TCR beta motif of roughly eight highly homologous variants.

This receptor was obtained from a male donor with ankylosing spondylitis. The sequenced sample consisted of blood, either unsorted or a sorted T cell fraction (not recorded which).

Here the CDR3 reads CASSRDSDNEQFF. CDR3 sequence (DNA): TGTGCCAGCAGCCGGGACTCAGACAATGAGCAGTTCTTC. The rearrangement joins TRBV2 to TRBJ2-1, with a weak D call TRBD2 (6 bases). Germline lookup yields CDR1 SNHLY and CDR2 FYNNEI. Trimming took off 6 bases at V and 5 bases at J, with 11 bases between the two ends. The CDR3 is made up of 13 amino acids.